This T cell receptor beta chain was identified during a study of T cell responses to AZD1222 COVID-19 vaccine. Overall study findings and caveats: Reportedly, nearly half the spike-specific TCRs target unmutated variant regions. Sampled repertoires all dated from after the peak T cell response.

Trimming cost V 5 bases and J 0 bases, with 17 bases left between them. The germline V gene has CDR1 SGHTA and CDR2 FQGTGA. This CDR3 spans 18 amino acids. Comments on this clone: Its antigen is not known.

Clones were sequenced by immunoSEQ multiplex PCR, and TCRdb holds only the in-frame ones, with some missing. Counted here are roughly 130,000 clones, over 85% occurring once; the ten biggest clones make up about 5.5%. The sample in question was peripheral blood, obtained on day 0 of AZD1222 vaccination. V usage is TRBV7-3 and J usage is TRBJ2-6; D may be TRBD1 or TRBD2 (5 bases each). This clonotype was sampled from an adult in good health. The CDR3 DNA sequence: TGTGCCAGCAGCCTAGAGGGGAAGGGAGCCTCTGGGGCCAACGTCCTGACTTTC. This codes for CASSLEGKGASGANVLTF.